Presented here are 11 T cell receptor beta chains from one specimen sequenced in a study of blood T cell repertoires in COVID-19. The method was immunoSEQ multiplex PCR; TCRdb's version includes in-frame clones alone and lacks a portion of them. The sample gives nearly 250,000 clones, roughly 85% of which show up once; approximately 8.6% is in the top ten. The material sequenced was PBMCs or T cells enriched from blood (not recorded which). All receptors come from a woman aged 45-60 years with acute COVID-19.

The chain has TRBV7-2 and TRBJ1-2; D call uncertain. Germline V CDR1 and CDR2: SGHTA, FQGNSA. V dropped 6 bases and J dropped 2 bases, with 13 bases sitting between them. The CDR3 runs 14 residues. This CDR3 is CASSQAGVNYGYTF. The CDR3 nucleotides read TGTGCCAGCAGTCAAGCCGGGGTCAACTATGGCTACACCTTC.

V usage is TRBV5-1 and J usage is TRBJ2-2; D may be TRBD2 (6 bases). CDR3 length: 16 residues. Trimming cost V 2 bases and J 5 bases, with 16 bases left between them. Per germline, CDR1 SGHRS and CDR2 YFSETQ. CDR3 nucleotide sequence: TGCGCCAGCAGCTTAGCGGGCGACGGGTTAACCGGGGAGCTGTTTTTT. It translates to CASSLAGDGLTGELFF.

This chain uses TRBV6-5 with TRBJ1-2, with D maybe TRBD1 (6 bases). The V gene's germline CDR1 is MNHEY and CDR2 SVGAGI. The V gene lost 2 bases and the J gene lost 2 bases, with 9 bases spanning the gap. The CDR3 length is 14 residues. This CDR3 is CASSYGGQNYGYTF. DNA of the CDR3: TGTGCCAGCAGTTACGGCGGACAGAACTATGGCTACACCTTC.

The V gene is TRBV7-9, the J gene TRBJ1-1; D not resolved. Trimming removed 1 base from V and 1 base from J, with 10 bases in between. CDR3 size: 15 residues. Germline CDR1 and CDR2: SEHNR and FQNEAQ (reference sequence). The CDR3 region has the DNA TGTGCCAGCAGCTTAGGAGGGCTCACGAACACTGAAGCTTTCTTT. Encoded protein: CASSLGGLTNTEAFF.

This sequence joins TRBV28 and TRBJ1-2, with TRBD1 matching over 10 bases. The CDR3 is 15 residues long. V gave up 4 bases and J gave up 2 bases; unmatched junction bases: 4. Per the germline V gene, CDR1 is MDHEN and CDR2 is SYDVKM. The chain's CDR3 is CASSSGTGANYGYTF. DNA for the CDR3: TGTGCCAGCAGTTCAGGGACAGGGGCCAACTATGGCTACACCTTC.

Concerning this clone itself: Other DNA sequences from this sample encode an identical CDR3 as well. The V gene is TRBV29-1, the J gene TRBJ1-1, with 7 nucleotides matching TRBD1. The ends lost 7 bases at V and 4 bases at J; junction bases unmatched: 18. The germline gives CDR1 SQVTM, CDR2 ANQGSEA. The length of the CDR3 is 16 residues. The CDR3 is CSATGSQGGWGTEAFF. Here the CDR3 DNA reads TGCAGCGCCACGGGATCCCAAGGGGGCTGGGGCACTGAAGCTTTCTTT.

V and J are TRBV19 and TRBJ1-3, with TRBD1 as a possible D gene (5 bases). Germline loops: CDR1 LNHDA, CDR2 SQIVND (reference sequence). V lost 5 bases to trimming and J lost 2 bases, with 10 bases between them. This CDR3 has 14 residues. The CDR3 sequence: CASSRKGAGNTIYF. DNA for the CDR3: TGTGCCAGTAGTCGGAAAGGGGCTGGAAACACCATATATTTT.

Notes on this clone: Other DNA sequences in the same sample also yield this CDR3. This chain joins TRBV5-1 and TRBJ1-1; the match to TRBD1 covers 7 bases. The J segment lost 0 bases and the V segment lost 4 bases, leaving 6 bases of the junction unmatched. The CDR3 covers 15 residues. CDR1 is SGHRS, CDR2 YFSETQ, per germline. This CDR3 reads CASSLEGQLNTEAFF. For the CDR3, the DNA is TGCGCCAGCAGCCTGGAGGGACAGCTGAACACTGAAGCTTTCTTT.

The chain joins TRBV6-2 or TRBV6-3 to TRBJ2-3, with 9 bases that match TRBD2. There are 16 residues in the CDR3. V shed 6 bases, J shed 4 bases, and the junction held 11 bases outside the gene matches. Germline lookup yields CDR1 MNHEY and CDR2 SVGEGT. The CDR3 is CASSRDAGGGSDTQYF. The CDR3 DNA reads TGTGCCAGCAGCCGAGATGCGGGGGGGGGTTCAGATACGCAGTATTTT.

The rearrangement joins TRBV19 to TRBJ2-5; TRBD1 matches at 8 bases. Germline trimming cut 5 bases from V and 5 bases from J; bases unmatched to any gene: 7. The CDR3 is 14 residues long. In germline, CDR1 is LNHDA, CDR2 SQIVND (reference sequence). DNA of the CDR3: TGTGCCAGTAGTCCCCAGGGGGCGGGGGAGACCCAGTACTTC. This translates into CASSPQGAGETQYF.

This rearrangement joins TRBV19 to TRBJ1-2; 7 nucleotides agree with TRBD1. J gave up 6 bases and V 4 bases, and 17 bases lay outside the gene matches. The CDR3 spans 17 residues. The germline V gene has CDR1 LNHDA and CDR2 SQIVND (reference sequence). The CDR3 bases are TGTGCCAGTAGTACTCGAAATAACAGGGGCCTAATGGATGGCTACACCTTC. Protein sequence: CASSTRNNRGLMDGYTF.